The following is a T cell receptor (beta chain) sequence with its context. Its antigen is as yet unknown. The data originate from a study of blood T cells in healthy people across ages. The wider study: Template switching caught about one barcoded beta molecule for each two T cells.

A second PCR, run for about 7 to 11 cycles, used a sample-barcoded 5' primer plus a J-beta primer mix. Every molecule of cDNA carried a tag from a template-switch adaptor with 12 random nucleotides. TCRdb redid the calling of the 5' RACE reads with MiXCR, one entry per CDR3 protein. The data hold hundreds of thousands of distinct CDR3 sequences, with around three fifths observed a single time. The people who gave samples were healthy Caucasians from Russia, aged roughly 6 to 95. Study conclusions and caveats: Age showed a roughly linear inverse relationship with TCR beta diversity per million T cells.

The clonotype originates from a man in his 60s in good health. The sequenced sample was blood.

The CDR3 bases are TGTGCCAGCAGTTACATCCCGGGAGCGGGCCGAAATTGGTACCAAGAGACCCAGTACTTC. This codes for CASSYIPGAGRNWYQETQYF. The V gene is TRBV6-2 or TRBV6-3, the J gene TRBJ2-5; possibly TRBD2 for D (6 bases). CDR1 and CDR2 (germline): MNHEY, SVGEGT. The length of the CDR3 is 20 residues. Trimming took 2 bases from V and 0 from J, leaving 25 bases between them.